The source of this T cell receptor beta chain is a study of cytomegalovirus exposure and HLA in healthy donors. Study-wide points: A later analysis showed that HLA-associated TCR beta chains had undergone more clonal expansion than equally common others. Among CMV-associated TCR beta chains, most appeared HLA-restricted in a later analysis. Later on, a genetic analysis was performed. It linked a missense variant in DCLRE1C with V- and J-gene trimming of TCR beta.

PCR amplification relied on 60 Vbeta primers (plus 13 Jbeta primers). Some clones are missing from TCRdb's copy, which holds only in-frame ones; the method was immunoSEQ multiplex PCR. The sample records roughly 55,000 clones, around 81% being singletons. This CDR3 spans 16 amino acids. Per the germline V gene, CDR1 is ENHRY and CDR2 is SYGVKD. V gave up 2 bases and J gave up 4 bases; unmatched junction bases: 8. To note about this clone: Its target is unknown.

Sequences were obtained from PBMCs. This TCR was sampled from a boy younger than 18 in good health and CMV-seropositive. The chain joins TRBV10-3 to TRBJ1-3; 7 bases fit TRBD1. The CDR3 region has the DNA TGTGCCATCAGTGAGGCCCAGACAGGGTACGGAAACACCATATATTTT. Protein sequence: CAISEAQTGYGNTIYF.